This T cell receptor beta chain was profiled in a study of blood T cell repertoires in COVID-19. Turning to the study itself: Collection of acute and convalescent COVID-19 samples took place in the United States, Italy and Spain. Sources were T cells, B-cell-depleted T cells, or PBMCs; the material itself was cDNA or gDNA.

The data were produced by immunoSEQ multiplex PCR, yet TCRdb's version contains in-frame clones alone and is incomplete. The data hold approximately 530,000 clones, with 85% to 90% observed a single time. Patients of the Seattle cohort, enrolled during active infection, were followed longitudinally. The CDR3 has 14 amino acids. CDR1 and CDR2 from the germline V gene are WNHNN and SYGVQD (reference sequence). Trimming pared 2 bases from V and 2 bases from J, leaving 7 bases between. Sequencing was performed on peripheral blood. The chain is built from TRBV10-1 and TRBJ2-1; D is undetermined. The receptor was derived from a woman in her fifties or sixties with COVID-19, enrolled during active disease. The CDR3 sequence is CASSERVPYNEQFF. For the CDR3, the DNA is TGCGCCAGCAGTGAGAGAGTTCCCTACAATGAGCAGTTCTTC.